The clone carrying this TCR beta chain was recorded at least ten times. Antigen specificity is unknown. Per the germline V gene, CDR1 is DFQATT and CDR2 is SNEGSKA (reference sequence). V was shortened by 7 bases and J by 4 bases, with 17 bases between the two germline ends. The CDR3 has 13 amino acids. The method for making cDNA was 5'RACE, and it used 10-nucleotide random UMIs. Each sequencing run yielded over 180 million TCR-beta sequences from 15-18 subjects. One entry per CDR3 protein results from TCRdb running MiXCR on the 5' RACE reads. The data contain approximately 50,000 distinct CDR3 sequences, roughly 8.3% of them seen just once; the ten biggest clones take up about 2%. The entry originates in a study of neurological immune-mediated disorders. Regarding the study as a whole: There were no CDR3 amino acid sequences shared by expanded clones across subjects, a result suggesting private repertoires in all groups.

Time point denoted: longitudinal time-point 3. PBMCs numbering 2 million and stored at -80 C yielded the unsorted libraries. This chain links TRBV20-1 with TRBJ2-7, with a tentative D call TRBD2 (6 bases). The sample consisted of PBMCs. The receptor's source is a woman aged 40 to 55 in good health. CDR3 residues: CSVEGSSRYEQYF. DNA for the CDR3: TGCAGTGTGGAGGGGTCTTCCCGGTACGAGCAGTACTTC.